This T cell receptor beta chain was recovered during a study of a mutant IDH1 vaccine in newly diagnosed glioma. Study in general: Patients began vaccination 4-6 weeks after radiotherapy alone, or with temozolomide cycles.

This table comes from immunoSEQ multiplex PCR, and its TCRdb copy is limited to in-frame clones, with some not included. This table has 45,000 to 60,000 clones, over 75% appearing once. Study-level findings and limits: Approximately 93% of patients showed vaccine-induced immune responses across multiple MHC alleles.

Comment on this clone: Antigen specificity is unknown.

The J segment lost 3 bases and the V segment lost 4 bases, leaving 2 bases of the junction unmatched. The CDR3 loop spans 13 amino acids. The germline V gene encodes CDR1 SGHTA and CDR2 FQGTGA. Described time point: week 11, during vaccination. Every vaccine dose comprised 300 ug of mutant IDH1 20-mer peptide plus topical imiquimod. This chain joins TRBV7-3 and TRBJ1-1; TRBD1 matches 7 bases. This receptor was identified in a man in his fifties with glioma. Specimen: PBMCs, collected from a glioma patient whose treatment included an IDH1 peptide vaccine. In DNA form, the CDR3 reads TGTGCCAGCAGCTCAGGGGGTGACACTGAAGCTTTCTTT. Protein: CASSSGGDTEAFF.